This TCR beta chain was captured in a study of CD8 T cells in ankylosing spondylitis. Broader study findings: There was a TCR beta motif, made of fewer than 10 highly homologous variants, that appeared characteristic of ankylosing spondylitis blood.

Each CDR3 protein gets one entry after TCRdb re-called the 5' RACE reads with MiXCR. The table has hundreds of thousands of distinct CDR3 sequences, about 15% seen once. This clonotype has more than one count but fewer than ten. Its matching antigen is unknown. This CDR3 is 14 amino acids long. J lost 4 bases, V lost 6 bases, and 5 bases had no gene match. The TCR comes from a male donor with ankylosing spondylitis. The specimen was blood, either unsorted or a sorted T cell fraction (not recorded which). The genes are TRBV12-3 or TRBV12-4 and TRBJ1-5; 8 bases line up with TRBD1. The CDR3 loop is CASRAQGANQPQHF. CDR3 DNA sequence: TGTGCCAGCAGAGCCCAGGGGGCGAATCAGCCCCAGCATTTT.